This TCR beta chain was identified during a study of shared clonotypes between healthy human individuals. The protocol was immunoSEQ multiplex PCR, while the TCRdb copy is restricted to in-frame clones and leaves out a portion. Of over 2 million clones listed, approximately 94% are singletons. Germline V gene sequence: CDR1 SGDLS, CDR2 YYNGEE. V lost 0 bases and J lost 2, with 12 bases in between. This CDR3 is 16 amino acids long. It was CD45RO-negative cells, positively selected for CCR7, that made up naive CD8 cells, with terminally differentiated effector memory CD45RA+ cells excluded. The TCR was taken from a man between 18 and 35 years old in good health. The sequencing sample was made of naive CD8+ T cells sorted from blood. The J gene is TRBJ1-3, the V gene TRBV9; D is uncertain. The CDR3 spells CASSVVSYGAGNTIYF. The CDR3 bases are TGTGCCAGCAGCGTAGTCAGCTACGGCGCTGGAAACACCATATATTTT. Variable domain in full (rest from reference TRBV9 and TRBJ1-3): DSGVTQTPKHLITATGQRVTLRCSPRSGDLSVYWYQQSLDQGLQFLIQYYNGEERAKGNILERFSAQQFPDLHSELNLSSLELGDSALYFCASSVVSYGAGNTIYFGEGSWLTVV.